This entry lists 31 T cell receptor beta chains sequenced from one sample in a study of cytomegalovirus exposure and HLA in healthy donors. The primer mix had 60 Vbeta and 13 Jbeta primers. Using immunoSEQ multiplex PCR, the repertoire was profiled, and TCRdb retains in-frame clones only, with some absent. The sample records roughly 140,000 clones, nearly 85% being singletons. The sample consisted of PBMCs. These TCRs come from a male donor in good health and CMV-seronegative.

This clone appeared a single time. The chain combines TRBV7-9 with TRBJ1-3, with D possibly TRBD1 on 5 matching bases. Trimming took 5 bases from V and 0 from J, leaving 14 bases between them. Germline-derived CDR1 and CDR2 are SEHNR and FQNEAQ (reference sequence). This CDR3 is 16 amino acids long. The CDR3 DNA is TGTGCCAGCAGCCTAGGGGCCCCCGGCTCTGGAAACACCATATATTTT. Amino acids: CASSLGAPGSGNTIYF.

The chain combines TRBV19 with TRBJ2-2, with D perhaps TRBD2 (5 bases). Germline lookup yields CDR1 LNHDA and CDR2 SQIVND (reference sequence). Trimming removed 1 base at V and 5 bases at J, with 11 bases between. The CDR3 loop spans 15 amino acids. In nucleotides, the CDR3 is TGTGCCAGTAGTATAGCGGGAAGAAGTACCGGGGAGCTGTTTTTT. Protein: CASSIAGRSTGELFF.

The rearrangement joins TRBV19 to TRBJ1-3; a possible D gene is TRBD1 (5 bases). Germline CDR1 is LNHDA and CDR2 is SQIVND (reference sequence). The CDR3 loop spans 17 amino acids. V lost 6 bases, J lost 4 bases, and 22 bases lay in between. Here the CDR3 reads CASSRGSGPGEGNTIYF. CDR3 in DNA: TGTGCCAGTAGCCGGGGGTCTGGTCCGGGAGAGGGAAACACCATATATTTT.

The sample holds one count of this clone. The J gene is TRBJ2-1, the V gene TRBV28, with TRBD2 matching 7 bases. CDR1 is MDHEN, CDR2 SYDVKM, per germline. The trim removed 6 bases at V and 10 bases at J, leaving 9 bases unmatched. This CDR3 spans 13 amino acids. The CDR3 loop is CASSLREFQEQFF. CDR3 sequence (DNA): TGTGCCAGCAGCCTGCGGGAGTTCCAGGAGCAGTTCTTC.

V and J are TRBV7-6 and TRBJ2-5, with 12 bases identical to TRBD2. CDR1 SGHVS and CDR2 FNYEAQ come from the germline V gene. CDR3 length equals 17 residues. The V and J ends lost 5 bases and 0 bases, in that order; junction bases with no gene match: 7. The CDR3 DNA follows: TGTGCCAGCAGCCCAAGACTAGCGGGGGCGAACCAAGAGACCCAGTACTTC. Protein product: CASSPRLAGANQETQYF.

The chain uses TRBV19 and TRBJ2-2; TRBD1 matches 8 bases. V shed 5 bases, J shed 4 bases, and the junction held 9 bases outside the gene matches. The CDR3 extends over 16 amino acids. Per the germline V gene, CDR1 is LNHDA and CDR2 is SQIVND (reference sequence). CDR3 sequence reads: CASSPLRTGSTGELFF. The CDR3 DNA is TGTGCCAGTAGTCCTCTTAGGACAGGGAGCACCGGGGAGCTGTTTTTT.

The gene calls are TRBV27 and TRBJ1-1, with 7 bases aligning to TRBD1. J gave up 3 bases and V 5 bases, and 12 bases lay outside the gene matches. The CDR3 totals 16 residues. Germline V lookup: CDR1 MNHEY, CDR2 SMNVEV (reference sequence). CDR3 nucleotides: TGTGCCAGCAGTACAACGACAGGGTTCAGGCACACTGAAGCTTTCTTT. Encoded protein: CASSTTTGFRHTEAFF.

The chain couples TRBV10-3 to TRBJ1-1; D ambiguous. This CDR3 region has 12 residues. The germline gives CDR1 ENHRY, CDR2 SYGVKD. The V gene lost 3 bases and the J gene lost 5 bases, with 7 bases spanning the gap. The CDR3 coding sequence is TGTGCCATCAGTGACAGGAGGACTGAAGCTTTCTTT. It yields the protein CAISDRRTEAFF.

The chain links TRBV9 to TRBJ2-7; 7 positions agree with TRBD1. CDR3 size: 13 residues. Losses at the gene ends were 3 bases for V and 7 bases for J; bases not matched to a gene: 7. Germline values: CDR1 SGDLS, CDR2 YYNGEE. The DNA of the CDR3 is TGTGCCAGCAGCGGCACAGGGGTTGGGGAGCAGTACTTC. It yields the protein CASSGTGVGEQYF.

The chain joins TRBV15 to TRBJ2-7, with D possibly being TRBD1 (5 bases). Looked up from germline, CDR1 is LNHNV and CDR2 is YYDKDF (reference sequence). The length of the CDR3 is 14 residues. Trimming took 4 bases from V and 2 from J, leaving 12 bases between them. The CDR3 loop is CATSTGSGPYEQYF. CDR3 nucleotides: TGTGCCACCAGCACAGGGTCCGGACCCTACGAGCAGTACTTC.

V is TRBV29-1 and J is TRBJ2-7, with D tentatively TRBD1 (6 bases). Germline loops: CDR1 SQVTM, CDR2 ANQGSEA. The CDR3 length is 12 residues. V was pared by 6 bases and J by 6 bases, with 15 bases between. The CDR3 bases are TGCAGCGTGGCTACAGGGTCCCGCGAGCAGTACTTC. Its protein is CSVATGSREQYF.

This CDR3 is CASSLNSGETQYF. CDR3 DNA: TGTGCCAGCAGCTTGAACTCCGGAGAGACCCAGTACTTC. The chain employs TRBV7-2 and TRBJ2-5; no reliable D call. Trimming cost V 3 bases and J 4 bases, with 9 bases left between them. The V gene's germline CDR1 is SGHTA and CDR2 FQGNSA. The CDR3 contains 13 residues.

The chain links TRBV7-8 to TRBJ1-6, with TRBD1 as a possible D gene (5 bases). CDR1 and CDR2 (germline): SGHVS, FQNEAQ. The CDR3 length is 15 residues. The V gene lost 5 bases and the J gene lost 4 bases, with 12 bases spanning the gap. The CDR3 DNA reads TGTGCCAGCAGCGCTCGACAGAGATATAATTCACCCCTCCACTTT. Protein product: CASSARQRYNSPLHF.

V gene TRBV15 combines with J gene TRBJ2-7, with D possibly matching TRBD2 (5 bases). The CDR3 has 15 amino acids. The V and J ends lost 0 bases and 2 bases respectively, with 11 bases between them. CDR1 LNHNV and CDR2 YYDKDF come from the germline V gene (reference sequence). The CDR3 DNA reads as TGTGCCACCAGCAGAGATCAAGGGAGCGCCTACGAGCAGTACTTC. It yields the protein CATSRDQGSAYEQYF.

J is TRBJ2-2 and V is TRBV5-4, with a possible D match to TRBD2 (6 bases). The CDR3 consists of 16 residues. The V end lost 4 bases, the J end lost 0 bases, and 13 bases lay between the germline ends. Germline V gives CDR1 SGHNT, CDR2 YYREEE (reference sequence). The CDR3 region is CASSPGDVANTGELFF. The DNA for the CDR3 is TGTGCCAGCAGCCCGGGGGACGTCGCGAACACCGGGGAGCTGTTTTTT. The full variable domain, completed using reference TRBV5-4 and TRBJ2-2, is ETGVTQSPTHLIKTRGQQVTLRCSSQSGHNTVSWYQQALGQGPQFIFQYYREEENGRGNFPPRFSGLQFPNYSSELNVNALELDDSALYLCASSPGDVANTGELFFGEGSRLTVL.

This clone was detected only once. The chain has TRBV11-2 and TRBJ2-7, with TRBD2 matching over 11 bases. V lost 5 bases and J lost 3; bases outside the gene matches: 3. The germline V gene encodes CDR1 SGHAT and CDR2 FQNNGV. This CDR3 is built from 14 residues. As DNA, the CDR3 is TGTGCCAGCAGCCAGGGGACTAGCGGCTACGAGCAGTACTTC. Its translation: CASSQGTSGYEQYF.

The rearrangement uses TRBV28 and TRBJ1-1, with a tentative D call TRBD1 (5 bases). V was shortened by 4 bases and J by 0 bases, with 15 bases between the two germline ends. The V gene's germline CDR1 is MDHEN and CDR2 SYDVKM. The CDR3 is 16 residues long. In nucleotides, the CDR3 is TGTGCCAGCAGTTACCCGCCCCAGGGAATGAACACTGAAGCTTTCTTT. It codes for CASSYPPQGMNTEAFF.

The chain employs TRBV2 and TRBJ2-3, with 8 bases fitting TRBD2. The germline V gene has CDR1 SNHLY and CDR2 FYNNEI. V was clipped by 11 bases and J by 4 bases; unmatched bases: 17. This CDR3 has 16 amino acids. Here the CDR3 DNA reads TGTGCCGTCGGGGCGGGGGGACTGGCTATGGCAGATACGCAGTATTTT. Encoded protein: CAVGAGGLAMADTQYF. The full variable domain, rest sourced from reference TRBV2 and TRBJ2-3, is EPEVTQTPSHQVTQMGQEVILRCVPISNHLYFYWYRQILGQKVEFLVSFYNNEISEKSEIFDDQFSVERPDGSNFTLKIRSTKLEDSAMYFCAVGAGGLAMADTQYFGPGTRLTVL.

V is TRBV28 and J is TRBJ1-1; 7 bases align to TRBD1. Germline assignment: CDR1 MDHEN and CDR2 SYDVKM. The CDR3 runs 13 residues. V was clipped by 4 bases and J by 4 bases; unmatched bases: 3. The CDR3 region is CASSSPGGTEAFF. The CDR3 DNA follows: TGTGCCAGCAGTTCCCCAGGGGGCACTGAAGCTTTCTTT.

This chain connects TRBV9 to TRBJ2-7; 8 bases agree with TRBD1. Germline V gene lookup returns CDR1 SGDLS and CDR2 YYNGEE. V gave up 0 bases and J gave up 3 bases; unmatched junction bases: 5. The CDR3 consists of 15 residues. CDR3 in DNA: TGTGCCAGCAGCGTAGAGGCAGGGGGCCTCTACGAGCAGTACTTC. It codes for CASSVEAGGLYEQYF.

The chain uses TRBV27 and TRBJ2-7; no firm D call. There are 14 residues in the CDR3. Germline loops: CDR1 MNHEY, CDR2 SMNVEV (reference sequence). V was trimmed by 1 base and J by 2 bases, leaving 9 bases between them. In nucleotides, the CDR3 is TGTGCCAGCAGTTTATTCGAGCGAGCCTACGAGCAGTACTTC. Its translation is CASSLFERAYEQYF.

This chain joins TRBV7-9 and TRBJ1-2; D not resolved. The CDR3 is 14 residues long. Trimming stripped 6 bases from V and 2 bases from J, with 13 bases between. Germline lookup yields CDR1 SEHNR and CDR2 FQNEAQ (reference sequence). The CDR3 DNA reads TGTGCCAGCAGTCCCGAGCGTAGGAACTATGGCTACACCTTC. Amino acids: CASSPERRNYGYTF.

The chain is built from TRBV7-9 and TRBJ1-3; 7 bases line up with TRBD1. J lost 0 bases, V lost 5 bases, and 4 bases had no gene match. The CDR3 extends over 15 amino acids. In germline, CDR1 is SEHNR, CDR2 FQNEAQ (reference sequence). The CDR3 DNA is TGTGCCAGCAGCATGGGACAGAACTCTGGAAACACCATATATTTT. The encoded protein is CASSMGQNSGNTIYF.

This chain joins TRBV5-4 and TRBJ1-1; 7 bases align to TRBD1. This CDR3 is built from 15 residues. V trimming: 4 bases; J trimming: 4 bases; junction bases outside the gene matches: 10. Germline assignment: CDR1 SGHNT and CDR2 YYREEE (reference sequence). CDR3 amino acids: CASSPRQGDGTEAFF. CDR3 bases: TGTGCCAGCAGCCCTAGACAGGGTGATGGCACTGAAGCTTTCTTT.

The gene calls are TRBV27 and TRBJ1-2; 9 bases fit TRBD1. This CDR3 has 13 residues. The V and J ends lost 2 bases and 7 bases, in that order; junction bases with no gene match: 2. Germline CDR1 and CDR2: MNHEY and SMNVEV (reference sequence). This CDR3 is CASSLRTGVGYTF. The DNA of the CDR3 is TGTGCCAGCAGTTTAAGGACAGGGGTTGGCTACACCTTC.

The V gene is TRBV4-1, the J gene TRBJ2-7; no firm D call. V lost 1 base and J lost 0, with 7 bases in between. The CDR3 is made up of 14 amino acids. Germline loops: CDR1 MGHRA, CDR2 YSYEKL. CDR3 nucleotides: TGCGCCAGCAGCCAAGCCGACACCTCCTACGAGCAGTACTTC. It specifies CASSQADTSYEQYF.

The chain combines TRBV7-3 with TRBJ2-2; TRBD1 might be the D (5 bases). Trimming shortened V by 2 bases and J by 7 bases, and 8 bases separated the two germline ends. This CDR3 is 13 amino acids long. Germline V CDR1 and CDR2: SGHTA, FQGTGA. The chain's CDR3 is CASSLHQGGELFF. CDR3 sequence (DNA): TGTGCCAGCAGCTTACACCAGGGCGGGGAGCTGTTTTTT.

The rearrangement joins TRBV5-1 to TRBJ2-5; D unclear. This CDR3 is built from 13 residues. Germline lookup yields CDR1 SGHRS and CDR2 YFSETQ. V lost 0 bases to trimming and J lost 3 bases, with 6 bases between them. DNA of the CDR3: TGCGCCAGCAGCTTGGGGCAAGAAGAGACCCAGTACTTC. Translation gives CASSLGQEETQYF. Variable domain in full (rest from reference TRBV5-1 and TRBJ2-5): KAGVTQTPRYLIKTRGQQVTLSCSPISGHRSVSWYQQTPGQGLQFLFEYFSETQRNKGNFPGRFSGRQFSNSRSEMNVSTLELGDSALYLCASSLGQEETQYFGPGTRLLVL.

The CDR3 loop is CASSRGATYEQYF. The CDR3, as DNA: TGTGCCAGCAGCCGGGGGGCCACCTACGAGCAGTACTTC. The chain joins TRBV7-3 to TRBJ2-7; D is perhaps TRBD2 (7 bases). CDR1 is SGHTA, CDR2 FQGTGA, per germline. The CDR3 length is 13 residues. The V end lost 5 bases, the J end lost 2 bases, and 10 bases lay between the germline ends.

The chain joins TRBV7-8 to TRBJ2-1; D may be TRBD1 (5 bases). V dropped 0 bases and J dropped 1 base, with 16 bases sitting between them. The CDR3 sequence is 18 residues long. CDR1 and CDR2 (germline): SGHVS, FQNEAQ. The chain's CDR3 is CASSLARAGPSSYNEQFF. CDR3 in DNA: TGTGCCAGCAGCTTAGCCCGGGCAGGGCCCAGTTCCTACAATGAGCAGTTCTTC.

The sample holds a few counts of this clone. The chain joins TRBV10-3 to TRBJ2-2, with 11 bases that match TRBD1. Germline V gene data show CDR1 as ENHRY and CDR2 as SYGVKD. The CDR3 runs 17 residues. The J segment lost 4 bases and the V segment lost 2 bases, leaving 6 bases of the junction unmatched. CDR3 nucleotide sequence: TGTGCCATCAGTGAGGGGACAGGGGGAGTGAGCACCGGGGAGCTGTTTTTT. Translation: CAISEGTGGVSTGELFF.